The present entry profiles one TCR beta chain with its context. Antigen specificity is unknown. Generated by immunoSEQ multiplex PCR, the TCRdb table keeps only in-frame clones and is missing some. The profile shows some 21,000 clones, roughly 79% of them singletons. This sample was taken from a study of CD4 T cells in relation to SARS-CoV-2 and coronaviruses. Across the whole study: TCR beta CDR3s were sequenced after approximately ten-day antigen culture of PBMCs.

The unexposed donors gave CD4+ T cells in about 2010-2019, prior to COVID-19. CD4+ T cells were isolated from the cells after more than 8 days of culture. The CDR3 is made up of 14 amino acids. Trimming removed 4 bases from V and 2 bases from J, with 9 bases in between. Germline loops: CDR1 SGHRS, CDR2 YFSETQ. This clonotype was sampled from a human donor in good health. Material for sequencing was CD4+ T cells from PBMCs, cultured in vitro. The gene calls are TRBV5-1 and TRBJ1-4; no firm D call. The CDR3 spells CASSPTVTNEKLFF. Written as DNA, the CDR3 is TGCGCCAGCAGCCCTACAGTGACTAATGAAAAACTGTTTTTT.